The 2 T cell receptor beta chains in this list originate from one sample, sequenced in a study of CD8+CD57+ T cells in acquired aplastic anemia. TCR beta VDJ and CDR3 profiles were obtained from a genomic DNA template. A single record per CDR3 protein comes from TCRdb applying MiXCR to the reads. This sample has over 250,000 distinct CDR3 sequences; 56% occur once, and the top ten carry 1.3%. Patients sequenced had flow cytometry evidence of CD8+CD57+ cell expansion. The sequenced sample consisted of sorted CD4+, CD8+, or CD8+CD57+ T cells (not recorded which) from PBMCs. The receptors shown here come from a human donor with aplastic anemia.

This clonotype has at least ten counts. This chain joins TRBV7-9 and TRBJ2-4; D may be TRBD1 (5 bases). V gave up 1 base and J gave up 7 bases, with 11 bases separating them. CDR1 and CDR2 from the germline V gene are SEHNR and FQNEAQ (reference sequence). CDR3 length: 14 residues. CDR3 DNA sequence: TGTGCCAGCAGCTTAGTAGGGGCCTTGAACATTCAGTACTTC. Amino acids: CASSLVGALNIQYF. Filled out from reference TRBV7-9 and TRBJ2-4, the complete variable domain reads DTGVSQNPRHKITKRGQNVTFRCDPISEHNRLYWYRQTLGQGPEFLTYFQNEAQLEKSRLLSDRFSAERPKGSFSTLEIQRTEQGDSAMYLCASSLVGALNIQYFGAGTRLSVL.

This clonotype appeared a few times. CDR3 protein: CAISRQEDNEQFF. The CDR3 DNA reads TGTGCCATCAGTCGGCAGGAGGACAATGAGCAGTTCTTC. This rearrangement joins TRBV10-3 to TRBJ2-1, with a tentative D call TRBD2 (5 bases). There are 13 residues in the CDR3. V shed 5 bases and J shed 5 bases, with 10 bases lying between them. CDR1 ENHRY and CDR2 SYGVKD come from the germline V gene.